This T cell receptor beta chain was observed in a study of T cell responses to AZD1222 COVID-19 vaccine. Across the whole study: Second doses at about 4 or about 12 weeks were pooled.

Data came from immunoSEQ multiplex PCR; TCRdb stores just in-frame clones and leaves some out. The sample has more than 100,000 clones, over 90% seen once. Germline V gives CDR1 SGHNT, CDR2 YYREEE (reference sequence). The CDR3 covers 13 residues. V shed 5 bases and J shed 5 bases, with 13 bases lying between them. The input for sequencing was peripheral blood, taken on day 0 of AZD1222 vaccination. This chain joins TRBV5-4 and TRBJ1-1; tentatively, D is TRBD1 (5 bases). The receptor's source is an adult in good health. CDR3 region: CASRLSEGTEAFF. For the CDR3, the DNA is TGTGCCAGCAGACTCTCCGAGGGGACTGAAGCTTTCTTT.